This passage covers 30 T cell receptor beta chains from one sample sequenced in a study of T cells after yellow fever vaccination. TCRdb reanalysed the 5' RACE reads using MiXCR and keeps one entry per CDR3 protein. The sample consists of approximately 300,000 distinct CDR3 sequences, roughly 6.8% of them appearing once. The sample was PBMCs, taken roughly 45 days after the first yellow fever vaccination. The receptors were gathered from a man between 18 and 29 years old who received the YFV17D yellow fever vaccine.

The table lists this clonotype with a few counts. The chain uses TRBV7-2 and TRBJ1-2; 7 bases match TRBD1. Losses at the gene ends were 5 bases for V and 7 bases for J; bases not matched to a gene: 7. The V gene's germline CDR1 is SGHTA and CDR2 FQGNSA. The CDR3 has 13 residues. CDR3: CASSADRETGYTF. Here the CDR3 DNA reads TGTGCCAGCAGCGCTGACAGGGAGACTGGCTACACCTTC.

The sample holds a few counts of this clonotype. The CDR3 here is CATSDATGSSYNEQFF. The CDR3, as DNA: TGTGCCACCAGTGATGCTACAGGGAGCTCCTACAATGAGCAGTTCTTC. The chain couples TRBV24-1 to TRBJ2-1; D perhaps matches TRBD1 (6 bases). Deletions cut 3 bases from V and 0 bases from J, with 11 bases between. Germline V gives CDR1 KGHDR, CDR2 SFDVKD. The CDR3 extends over 16 amino acids.

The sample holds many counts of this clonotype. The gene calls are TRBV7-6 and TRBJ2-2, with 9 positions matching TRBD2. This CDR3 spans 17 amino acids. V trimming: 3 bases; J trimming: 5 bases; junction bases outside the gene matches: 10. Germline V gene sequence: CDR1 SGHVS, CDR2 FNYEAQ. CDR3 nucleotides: TGTGCCAGCAGCTTGATAGCGGGGGCAGGAAGGACCGGGGAGCTGTTTTTT. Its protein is CASSLIAGAGRTGELFF.

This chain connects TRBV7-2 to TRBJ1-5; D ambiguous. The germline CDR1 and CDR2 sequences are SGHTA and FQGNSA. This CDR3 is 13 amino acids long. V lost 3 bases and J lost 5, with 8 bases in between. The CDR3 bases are TGTGCCAGCAGCTTGAGCCCTGATCAGCCCCAGCATTTT. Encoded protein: CASSLSPDQPQHF.

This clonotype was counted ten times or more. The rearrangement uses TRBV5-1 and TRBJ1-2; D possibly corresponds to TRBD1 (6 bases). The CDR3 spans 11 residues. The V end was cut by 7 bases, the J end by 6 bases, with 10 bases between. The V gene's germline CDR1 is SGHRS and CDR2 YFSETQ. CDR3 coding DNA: TGCGCCAGCGGCCAGGGGAATGGCTACACCTTC. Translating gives CASGQGNGYTF.

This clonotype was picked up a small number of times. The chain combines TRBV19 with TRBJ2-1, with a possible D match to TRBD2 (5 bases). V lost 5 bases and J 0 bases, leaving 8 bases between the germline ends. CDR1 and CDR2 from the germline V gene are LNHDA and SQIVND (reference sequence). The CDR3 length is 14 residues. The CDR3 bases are TGTGCCAGTAGTGGCGGGCGCTCCTACAATGAGCAGTTCTTC. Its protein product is CASSGGRSYNEQFF.

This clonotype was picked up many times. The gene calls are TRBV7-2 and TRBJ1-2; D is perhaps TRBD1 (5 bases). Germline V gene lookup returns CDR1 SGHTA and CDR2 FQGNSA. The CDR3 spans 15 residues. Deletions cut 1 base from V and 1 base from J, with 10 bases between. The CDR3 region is CASSLGSGNNYGYTF. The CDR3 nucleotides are TGTGCCAGCAGCTTAGGGTCAGGGAATAACTATGGCTACACCTTC. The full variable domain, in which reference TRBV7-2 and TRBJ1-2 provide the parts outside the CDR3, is GAGVSQSPSNKVTEKGKDVELRCDPISGHTALYWYRQSLGQGLEFLIYFQGNSAPDKSGLPSDRFSAERTGGSVSTLTIQRTQQEDSAVYLCASSLGSGNNYGYTFGSGTRLTVV.

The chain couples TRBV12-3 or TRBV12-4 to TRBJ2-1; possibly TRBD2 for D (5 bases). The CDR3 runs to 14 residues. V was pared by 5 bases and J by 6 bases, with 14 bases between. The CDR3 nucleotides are TGTGCCAGCAGTCCCGCGGGTTATGGCAATGAGCAGTTCTTC. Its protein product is CASSPAGYGNEQFF.

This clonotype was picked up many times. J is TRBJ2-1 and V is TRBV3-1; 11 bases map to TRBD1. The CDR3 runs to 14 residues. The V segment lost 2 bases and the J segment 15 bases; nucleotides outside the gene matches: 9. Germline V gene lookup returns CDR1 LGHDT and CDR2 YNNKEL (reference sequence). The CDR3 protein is CASSQNPGQGVPFF. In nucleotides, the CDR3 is TGTGCCAGCAGCCAAAACCCGGGACAGGGGGTGCCGTTCTTC.

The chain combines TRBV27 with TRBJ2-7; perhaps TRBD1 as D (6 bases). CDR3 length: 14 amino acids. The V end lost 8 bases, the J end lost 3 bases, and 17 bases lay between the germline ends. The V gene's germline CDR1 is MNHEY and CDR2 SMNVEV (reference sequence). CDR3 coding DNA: TGTGCCAGCGGTGTTCCTGACAGGATCTACGAGCAGTACTTC. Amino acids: CASGVPDRIYEQYF.

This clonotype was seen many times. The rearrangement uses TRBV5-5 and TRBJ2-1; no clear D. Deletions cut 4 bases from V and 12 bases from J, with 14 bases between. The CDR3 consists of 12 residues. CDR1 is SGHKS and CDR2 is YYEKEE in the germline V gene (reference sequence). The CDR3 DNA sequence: TGTGCCAGCAGCACTACGTTCGACTGGCAGTTCTTC. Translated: CASSTTFDWQFF.

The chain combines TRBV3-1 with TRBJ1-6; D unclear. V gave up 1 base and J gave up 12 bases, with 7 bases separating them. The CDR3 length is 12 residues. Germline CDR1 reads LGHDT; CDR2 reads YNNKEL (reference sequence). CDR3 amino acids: CASSQAEGPLHF. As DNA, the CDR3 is TGTGCCAGCAGCCAAGCCGAGGGACCCCTCCACTTT.

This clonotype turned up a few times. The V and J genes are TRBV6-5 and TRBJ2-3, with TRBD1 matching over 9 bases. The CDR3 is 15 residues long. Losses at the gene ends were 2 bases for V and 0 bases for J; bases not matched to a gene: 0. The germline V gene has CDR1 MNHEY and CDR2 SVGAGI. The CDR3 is CASSYGTGSTDTQYF. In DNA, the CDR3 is TGTGCCAGCAGTTACGGGACAGGGAGCACAGATACGCAGTATTTT.

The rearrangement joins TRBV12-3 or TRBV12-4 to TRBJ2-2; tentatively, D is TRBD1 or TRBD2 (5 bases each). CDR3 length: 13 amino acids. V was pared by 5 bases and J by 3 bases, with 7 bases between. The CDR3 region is CASSPGHTGELFF. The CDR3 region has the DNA TGTGCCAGCAGTCCGGGACACACCGGGGAGCTGTTTTTT.

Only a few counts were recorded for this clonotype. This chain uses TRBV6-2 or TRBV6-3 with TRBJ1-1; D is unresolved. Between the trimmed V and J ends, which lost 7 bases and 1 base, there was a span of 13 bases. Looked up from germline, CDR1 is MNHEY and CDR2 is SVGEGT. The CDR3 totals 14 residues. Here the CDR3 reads CASNNERGNTEAFF. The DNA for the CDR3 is TGTGCCAGCAACAACGAGCGGGGGAACACTGAAGCTTTCTTT.

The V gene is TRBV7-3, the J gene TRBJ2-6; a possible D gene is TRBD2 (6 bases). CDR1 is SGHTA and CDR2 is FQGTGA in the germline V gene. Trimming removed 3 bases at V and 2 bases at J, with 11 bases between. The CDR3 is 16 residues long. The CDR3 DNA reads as TGTGCCAGCAGCTTGGGAGGCTGGGCTGGGGCCAACGTCCTGACTTTC. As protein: CASSLGGWAGANVLTF. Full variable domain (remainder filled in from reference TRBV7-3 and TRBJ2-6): GAGVSQTPSNKVTEKGKYVELRCDPISGHTALYWYRQSLGQGPEFLIYFQGTGAADDSGLPNDRFFAVRPEGSVSTLKIQRTERGDSAVYLCASSLGGWAGANVLTFGAGSRLTVL.

The CDR3 sequence: CASSLGGVRYNEQFF. In DNA form, the CDR3 reads TGTGCCAGCAGCTTAGGGGGGGTCAGGTACAATGAGCAGTTCTTC. J is TRBJ2-1 and V is TRBV7-3; the match to TRBD2 covers 7 bases. J gave up 4 bases and V 2 bases, and 5 bases lay outside the gene matches. Germline V gives CDR1 SGHTA, CDR2 FQGTGA. The CDR3 spans 15 residues.

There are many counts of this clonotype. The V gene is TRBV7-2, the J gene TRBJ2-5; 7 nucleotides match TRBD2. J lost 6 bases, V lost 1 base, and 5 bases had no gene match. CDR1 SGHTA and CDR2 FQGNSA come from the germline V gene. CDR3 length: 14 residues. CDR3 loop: CASSLESGRKTQYF. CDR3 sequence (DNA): TGTGCCAGCAGCTTAGAATCCGGGAGGAAGACCCAGTACTTC.

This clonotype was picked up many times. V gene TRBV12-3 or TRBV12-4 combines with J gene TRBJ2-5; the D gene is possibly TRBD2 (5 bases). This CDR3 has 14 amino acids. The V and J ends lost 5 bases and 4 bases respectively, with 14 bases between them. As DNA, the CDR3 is TGTGCCAGCAGTATGACTACCCTCCCAGAGACCCAGTACTTC. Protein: CASSMTTLPETQYF.

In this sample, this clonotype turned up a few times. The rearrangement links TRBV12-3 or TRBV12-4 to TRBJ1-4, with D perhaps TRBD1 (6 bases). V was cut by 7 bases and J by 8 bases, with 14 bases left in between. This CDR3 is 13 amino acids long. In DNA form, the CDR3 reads TGTGCCAGCAATCGGGGGCGAGTAGAAAAACTGTTTTTT. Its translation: CASNRGRVEKLFF.

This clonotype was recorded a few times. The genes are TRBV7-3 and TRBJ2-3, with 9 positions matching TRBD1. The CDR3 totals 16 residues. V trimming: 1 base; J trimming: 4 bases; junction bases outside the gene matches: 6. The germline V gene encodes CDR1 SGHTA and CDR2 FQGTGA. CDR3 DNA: TGTGCCAGCAGCTTAATACCGGGACAGGGTCCAGATACGCAGTATTTT. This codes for CASSLIPGQGPDTQYF.

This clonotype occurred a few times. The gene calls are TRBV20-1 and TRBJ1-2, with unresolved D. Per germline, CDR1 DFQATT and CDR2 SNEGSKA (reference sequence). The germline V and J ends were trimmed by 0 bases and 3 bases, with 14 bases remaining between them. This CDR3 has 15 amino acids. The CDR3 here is CSARDRRGSHYGYTF. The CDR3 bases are TGCAGTGCTAGAGATCGGAGAGGCAGTCACTATGGCTACACCTTC.

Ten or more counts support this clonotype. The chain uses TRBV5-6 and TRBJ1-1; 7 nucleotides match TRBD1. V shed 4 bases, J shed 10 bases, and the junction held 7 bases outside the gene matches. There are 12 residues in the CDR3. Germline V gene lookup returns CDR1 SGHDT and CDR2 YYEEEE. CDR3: CASSGMDRRAFF. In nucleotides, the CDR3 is TGTGCCAGCAGCGGGATGGACAGGAGAGCTTTCTTT. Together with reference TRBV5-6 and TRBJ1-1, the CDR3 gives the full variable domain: DAGVTQSPTHLIKTRGQQVTLRCSPKSGHDTVSWYQQALGQGPQFIFQYYEEEERQRGNFPDRFSGHQFPNYSSELNVNALLLGDSALYLCASSGMDRRAFFGQGTRLTVV.

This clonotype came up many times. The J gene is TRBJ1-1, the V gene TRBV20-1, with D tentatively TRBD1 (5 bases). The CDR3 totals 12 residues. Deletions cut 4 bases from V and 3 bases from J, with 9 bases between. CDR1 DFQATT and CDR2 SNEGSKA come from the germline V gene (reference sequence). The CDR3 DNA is TGCAGTGCTACGGGGGTCTACACTGAAGCTTTCTTT. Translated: CSATGVYTEAFF.

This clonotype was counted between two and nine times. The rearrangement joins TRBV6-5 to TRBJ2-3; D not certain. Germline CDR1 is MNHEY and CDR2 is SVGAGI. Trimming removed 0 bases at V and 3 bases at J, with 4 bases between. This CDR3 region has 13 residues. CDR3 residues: CASSYSMTDTQYF. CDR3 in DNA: TGTGCCAGCAGTTACTCGATGACAGATACGCAGTATTTT.

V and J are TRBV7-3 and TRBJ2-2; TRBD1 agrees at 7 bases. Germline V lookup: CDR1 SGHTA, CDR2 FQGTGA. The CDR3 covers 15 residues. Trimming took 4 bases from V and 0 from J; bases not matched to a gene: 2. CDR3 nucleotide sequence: TGTGCCAGCAGCTCGGGACAGCCGAACACCGGGGAGCTGTTTTTT. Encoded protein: CASSSGQPNTGELFF.

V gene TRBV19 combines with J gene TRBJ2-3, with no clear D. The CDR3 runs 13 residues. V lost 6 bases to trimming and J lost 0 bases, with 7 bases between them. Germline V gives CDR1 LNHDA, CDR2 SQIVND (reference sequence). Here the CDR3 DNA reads TGTGCCAGTAGGACTGGGAGCACAGATACGCAGTATTTT. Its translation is CASRTGSTDTQYF.

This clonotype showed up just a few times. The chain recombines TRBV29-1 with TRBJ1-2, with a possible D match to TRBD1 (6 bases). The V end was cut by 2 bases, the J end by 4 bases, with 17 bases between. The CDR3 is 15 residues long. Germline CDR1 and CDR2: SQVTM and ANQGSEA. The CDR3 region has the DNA TGCAGCGTTGAATCCTTGGCAGGGGATTCCTATGGCTACACCTTC. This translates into CSVESLAGDSYGYTF.

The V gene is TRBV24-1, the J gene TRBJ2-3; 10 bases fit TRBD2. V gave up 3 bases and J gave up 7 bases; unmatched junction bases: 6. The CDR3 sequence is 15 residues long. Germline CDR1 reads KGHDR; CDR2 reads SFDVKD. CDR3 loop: CATSDPSGGAHTQYF. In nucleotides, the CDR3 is TGTGCCACCAGTGATCCGAGCGGGGGGGCACATACGCAGTATTTT.

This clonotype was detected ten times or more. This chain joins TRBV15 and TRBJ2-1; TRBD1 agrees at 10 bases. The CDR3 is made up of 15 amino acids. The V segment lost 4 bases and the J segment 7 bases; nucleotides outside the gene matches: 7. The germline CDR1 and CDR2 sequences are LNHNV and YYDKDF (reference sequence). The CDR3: CATSNRQGAGNEQFF. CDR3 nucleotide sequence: TGTGCCACCAGCAACAGACAGGGGGCGGGTAATGAGCAGTTCTTC.